This entry concerns a single T cell receptor beta chain. Its antigen is not known. Germline V lookup: CDR1 LGHNA, CDR2 YNFKEQ. The J segment lost 5 bases and the V segment lost 1 base, leaving 8 bases of the junction unmatched. The CDR3 has 16 amino acids. Profiled with immunoSEQ multiplex PCR; TCRdb holds only in-frame clones, not every one. The table lists under 2,000 clones, about 60% of them singletons. This record comes from a study of STAT3 mutations in large granular lymphocyte leukemia. Findings and caveats of the study: At least one immunodominant TCR beta clonotype appeared in every T-cell large granular lymphocyte leukemia patient. In some patients, a small highly pathogenic clone possibly went undetected.

Sequencing used peripheral blood mononuclear cells. The chain recombines TRBV4-2 with TRBJ2-7, with 10 bases aligning to TRBD1. The TCR was taken from a man aged 60-69 years with T-cell large granular lymphocyte leukemia. Some clones in this sample may be carry-over from other donors' samples. CDR3 sequence (DNA): TGTGCCAGCAGCCAAGGAGCTGGACAGGGGGATAACGAGCAGTACTTC. Translating gives CASSQGAGQGDNEQYF.